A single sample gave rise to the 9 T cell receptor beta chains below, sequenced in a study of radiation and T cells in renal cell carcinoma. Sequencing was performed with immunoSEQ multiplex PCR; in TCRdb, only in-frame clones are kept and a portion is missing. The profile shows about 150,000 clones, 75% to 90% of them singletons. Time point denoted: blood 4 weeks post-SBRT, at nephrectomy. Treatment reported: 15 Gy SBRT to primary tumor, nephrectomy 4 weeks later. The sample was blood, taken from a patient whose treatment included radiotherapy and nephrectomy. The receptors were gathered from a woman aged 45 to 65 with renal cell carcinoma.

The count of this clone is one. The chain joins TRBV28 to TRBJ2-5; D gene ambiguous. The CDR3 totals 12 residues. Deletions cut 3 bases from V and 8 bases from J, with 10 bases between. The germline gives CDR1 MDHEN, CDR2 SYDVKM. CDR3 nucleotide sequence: TGTGCCAGCAGTTTGGCCGGAGACACCCAGTACTTC. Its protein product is CASSLAGDTQYF.

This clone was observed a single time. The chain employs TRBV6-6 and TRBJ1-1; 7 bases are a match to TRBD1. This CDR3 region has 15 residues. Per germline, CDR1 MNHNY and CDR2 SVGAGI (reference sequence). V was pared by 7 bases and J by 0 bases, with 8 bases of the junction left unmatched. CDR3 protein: CASTEPGQMNTEAFF. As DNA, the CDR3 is TGTGCCAGCACCGAACCGGGACAGATGAACACTGAAGCTTTCTTT.

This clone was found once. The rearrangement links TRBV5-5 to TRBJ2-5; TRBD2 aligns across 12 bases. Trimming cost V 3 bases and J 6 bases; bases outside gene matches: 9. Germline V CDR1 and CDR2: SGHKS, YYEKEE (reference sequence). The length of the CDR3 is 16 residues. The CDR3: CASSWRLAGDPKTQYF. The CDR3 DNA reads TGTGCCAGCAGCTGGAGACTAGCGGGAGATCCGAAGACCCAGTACTTC. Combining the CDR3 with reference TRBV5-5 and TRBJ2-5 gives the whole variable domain DAGVTQSPTHLIKTRGQQVTLRCSPISGHKSVSWYQQVLGQGPQFIFQYYEKEERGRGNFPDRFSARQFPNYSSELNVNALLLGDSALYLCASSWRLAGDPKTQYFGPGTRLLVL.

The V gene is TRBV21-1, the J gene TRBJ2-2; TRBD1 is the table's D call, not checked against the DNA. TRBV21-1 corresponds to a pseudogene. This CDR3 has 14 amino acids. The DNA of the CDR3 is TGTGCCAGCAGCAACGACAGGCGTGGTACGTGGCTGTTTTTT. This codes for CASSNDRRGTWLFF.

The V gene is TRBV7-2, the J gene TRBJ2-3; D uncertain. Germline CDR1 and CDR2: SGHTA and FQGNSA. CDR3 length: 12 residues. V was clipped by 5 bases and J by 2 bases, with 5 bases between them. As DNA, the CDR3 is TGTGCCAGCAGCCCCCCCACAGATACGCAGTATTTT. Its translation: CASSPPTDTQYF.

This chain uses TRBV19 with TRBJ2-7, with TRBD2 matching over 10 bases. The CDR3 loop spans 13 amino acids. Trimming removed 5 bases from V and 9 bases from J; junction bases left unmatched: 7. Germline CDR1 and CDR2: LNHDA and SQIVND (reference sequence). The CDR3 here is CASSQAGGRPQYF. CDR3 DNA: TGTGCCAGTAGTCAAGCGGGAGGGAGACCGCAGTACTTC. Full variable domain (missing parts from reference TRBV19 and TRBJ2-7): DGGITQSPKYLFRKEGQNVTLSCEQNLNHDAMYWYRQDPGQGLRLIYYSQIVNDFQKGDIAEGYSVSREKKESFPLTVTSAQKNPTAFYLCASSQAGGRPQYFGPGTRLTVT.

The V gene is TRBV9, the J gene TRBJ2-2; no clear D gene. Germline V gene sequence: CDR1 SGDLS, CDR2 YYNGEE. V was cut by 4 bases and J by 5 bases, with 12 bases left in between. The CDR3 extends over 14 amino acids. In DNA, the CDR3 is TGTGCCAGCAGCCTCCACCTGGGGACCGGGGAGCTGTTTTTT. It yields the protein CASSLHLGTGELFF.

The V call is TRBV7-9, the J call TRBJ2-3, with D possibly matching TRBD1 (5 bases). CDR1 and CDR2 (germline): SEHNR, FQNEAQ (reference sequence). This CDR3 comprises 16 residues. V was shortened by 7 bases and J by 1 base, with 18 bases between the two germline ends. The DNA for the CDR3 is TGTGCCAGCACCCCAAAGGGGTCCGCTGGCACAGATACGCAGTATTTT. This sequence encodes CASTPKGSAGTDTQYF.

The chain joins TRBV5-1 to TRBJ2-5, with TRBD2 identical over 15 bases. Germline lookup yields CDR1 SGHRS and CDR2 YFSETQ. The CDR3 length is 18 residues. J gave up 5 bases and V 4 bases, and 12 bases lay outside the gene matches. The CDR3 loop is CASSPGLAGGGVVETQYF. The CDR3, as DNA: TGCGCCAGCAGCCCAGGACTAGCGGGAGGGGGGGTAGTGGAGACCCAGTACTTC.